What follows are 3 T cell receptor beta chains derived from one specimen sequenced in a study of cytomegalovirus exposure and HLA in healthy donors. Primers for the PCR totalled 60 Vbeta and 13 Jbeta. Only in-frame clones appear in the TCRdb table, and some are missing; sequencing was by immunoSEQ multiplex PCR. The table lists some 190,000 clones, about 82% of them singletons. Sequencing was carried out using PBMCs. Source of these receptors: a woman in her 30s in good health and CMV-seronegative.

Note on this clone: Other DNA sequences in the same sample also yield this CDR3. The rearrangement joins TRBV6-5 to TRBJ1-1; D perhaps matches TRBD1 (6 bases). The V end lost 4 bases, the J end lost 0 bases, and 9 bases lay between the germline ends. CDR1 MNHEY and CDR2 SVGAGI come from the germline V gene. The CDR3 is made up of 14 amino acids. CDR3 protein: CASSLDRVNTEAFF. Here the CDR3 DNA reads TGTGCCAGCAGTTTGGACAGAGTGAACACTGAAGCTTTCTTT.

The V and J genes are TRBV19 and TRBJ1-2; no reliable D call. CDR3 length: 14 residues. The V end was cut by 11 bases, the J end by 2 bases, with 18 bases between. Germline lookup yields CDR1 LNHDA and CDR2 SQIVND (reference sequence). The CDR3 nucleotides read TGTGCCTGGTCTAGTGGGAGGAGAAACTATGGCTACACCTTC. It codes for CAWSSGRRNYGYTF.

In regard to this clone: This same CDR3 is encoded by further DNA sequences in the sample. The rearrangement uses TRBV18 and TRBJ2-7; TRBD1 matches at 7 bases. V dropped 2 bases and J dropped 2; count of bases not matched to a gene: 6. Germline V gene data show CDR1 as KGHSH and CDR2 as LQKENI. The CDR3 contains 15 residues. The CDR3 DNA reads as TGTGCCAGCTCACCATCCAGCCAGGGGGCCTACGAGCAGTACTTC. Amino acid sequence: CASSPSSQGAYEQYF.